Given below is one T cell receptor beta chain in context. Its target is not known. From germline, CDR1 is SEHNR and CDR2 FQNEAQ (reference sequence). The CDR3 is made up of 15 amino acids. Trimming removed 4 bases from V and 1 base from J, with 11 bases in between. The data are from a study of shared clonotypes between healthy human individuals. In the study overall: CD4 naive and memory got three plates each, CD8 naive two, CD8 memory one.

At deep level, the assay was performed. The DNA input per sorted-subset replicate PCR was 150 to 200 ng, corresponding to some 30,000 T cell genomes. Only in-frame clones appear in the TCRdb table, and some are missing; sequencing was by immunoSEQ multiplex PCR. The table shows roughly 1,500,000 clones, with about 98% occurring only once. Study-level points and caveats: Incompleteness in sorted-subset sequencing, despite large depth, was shown by rarefaction.

The chain is built from TRBV7-9 and TRBJ1-5, with D uncertain. This clonotype was obtained from a man aged 25-40 years in good health. Specimen: naive CD4+ T cells sorted from blood. Subset in this sample: CD45RA+ positively selected. For the CDR3, the DNA is TGTGCCAGCAGCTCTGCGGGCAGGAGCAATCAGCCCCAGCATTTT. It yields the protein CASSSAGRSNQPQHF.